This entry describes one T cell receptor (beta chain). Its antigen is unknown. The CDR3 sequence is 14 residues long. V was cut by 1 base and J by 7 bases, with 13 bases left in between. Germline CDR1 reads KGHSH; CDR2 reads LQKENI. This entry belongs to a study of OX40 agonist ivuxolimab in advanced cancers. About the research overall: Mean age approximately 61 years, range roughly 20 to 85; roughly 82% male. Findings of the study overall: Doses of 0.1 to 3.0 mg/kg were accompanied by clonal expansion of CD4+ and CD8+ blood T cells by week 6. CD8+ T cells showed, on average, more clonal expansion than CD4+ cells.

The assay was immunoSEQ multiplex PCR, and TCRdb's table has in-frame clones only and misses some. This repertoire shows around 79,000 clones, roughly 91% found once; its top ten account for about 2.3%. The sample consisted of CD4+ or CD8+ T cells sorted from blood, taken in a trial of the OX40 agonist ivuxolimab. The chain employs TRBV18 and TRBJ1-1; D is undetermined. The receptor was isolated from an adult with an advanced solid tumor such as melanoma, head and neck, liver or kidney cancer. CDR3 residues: CASSPRTLGVEAFF. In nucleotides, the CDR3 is TGTGCCAGCTCACCACGGACCCTTGGGGTTGAAGCTTTCTTT.